This T cell receptor (beta chain) came from a study of cytomegalovirus exposure and HLA in healthy donors. Study background: The early release's HLA-typed donors yielded roughly 85 million unique TCRs.

This clone was recorded a few times. Its antigen is not known. This CDR3 contains 14 residues. Between the trimmed V and J ends, which lost 5 bases and 5 bases, there was a span of 12 bases. The germline V gene has CDR1 SEHNR and CDR2 FQNEAQ (reference sequence). Study observations and caveats: As confirmed in vitro, a few CMV-associated chains were specific for CMV antigens. In presence/absence analyses, roughly uniform sequencing depth across donors was assumed. More clonal expansion characterized HLA-associated TCR beta chains than equally common others in a later analysis.

Researchers ran the PCR with 60 Vbeta and 13 Jbeta primers. The method was immunoSEQ multiplex PCR; TCRdb's version includes in-frame clones alone and lacks a portion of them. The table records approximately 150,000 clones, roughly 80% of them present only once. The sequence derives from a boy under 10 years old in good health and CMV-seronegative. The chain has TRBV7-9 and TRBJ1-4; tentative D call: TRBD1 (6 bases). The sequenced material came from PBMCs. CDR3 amino acids: CASSLVDRNEKLFF. Here the CDR3 DNA reads TGTGCCAGCAGCCTAGTCGACAGGAATGAAAAACTGTTTTTT.